Sequencing of this T cell receptor beta chain was carried out in a study of blood T cell repertoires in COVID-19. TCRdb keeps only in-frame clones here, not all; method: immunoSEQ multiplex PCR. The data hold approximately 200,000 clones, with approximately 86% observed a single time. With V trimmed by 4 bases and J by 6 bases, 8 bases remained unmatched. From germline, CDR1 is ENHRY and CDR2 SYGVKD. The CDR3 has 14 residues. Sequencing was done on a sample of PBMCs or T cells enriched from blood (not recorded which). The rearrangement links TRBV10-3 to TRBJ2-7; 8 bases map to TRBD1. The sequence was obtained from a woman under 40 who had been exposed to COVID-19. The CDR3 loop is CAISVTGDFGEQYF. CDR3 nucleotide sequence: TGTGCCATCAGTGTGACAGGGGATTTCGGCGAGCAGTACTTC.